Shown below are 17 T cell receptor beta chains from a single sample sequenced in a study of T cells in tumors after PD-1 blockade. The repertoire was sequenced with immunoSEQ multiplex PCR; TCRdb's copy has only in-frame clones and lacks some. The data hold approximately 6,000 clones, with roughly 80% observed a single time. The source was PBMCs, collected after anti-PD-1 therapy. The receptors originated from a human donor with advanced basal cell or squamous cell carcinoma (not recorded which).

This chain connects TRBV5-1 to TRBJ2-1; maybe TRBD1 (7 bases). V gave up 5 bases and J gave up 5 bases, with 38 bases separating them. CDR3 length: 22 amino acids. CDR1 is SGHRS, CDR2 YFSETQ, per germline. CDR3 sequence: CASSPIAPTGRNPTKKHNEQFF. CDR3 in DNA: TGCGCCAGCAGTCCGATTGCGCCGACAGGGAGGAACCCTACGAAGAAGCACAATGAGCAGTTCTTC.

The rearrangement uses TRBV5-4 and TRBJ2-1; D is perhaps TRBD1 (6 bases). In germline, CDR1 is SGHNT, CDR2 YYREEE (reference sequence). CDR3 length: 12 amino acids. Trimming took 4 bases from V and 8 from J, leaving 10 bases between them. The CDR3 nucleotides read TGTGCCAGCAGCCGACAGGTCGATGAGCAGTTCTTC. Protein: CASSRQVDEQFF.

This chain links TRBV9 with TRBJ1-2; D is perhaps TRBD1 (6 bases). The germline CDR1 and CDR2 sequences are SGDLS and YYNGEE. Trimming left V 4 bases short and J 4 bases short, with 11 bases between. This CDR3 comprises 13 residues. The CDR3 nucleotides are TGTGCCAGCAGCCCTGACAGGCTCTATGGCTACACCTTC. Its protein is CASSPDRLYGYTF.

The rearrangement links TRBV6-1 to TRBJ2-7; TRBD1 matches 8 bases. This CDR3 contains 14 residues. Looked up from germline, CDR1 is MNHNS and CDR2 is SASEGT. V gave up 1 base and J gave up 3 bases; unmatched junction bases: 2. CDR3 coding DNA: TGTGCCAGCAGTGAAGTTACAGGGGGCTACGAGCAGTACTTC. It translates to CASSEVTGGYEQYF.

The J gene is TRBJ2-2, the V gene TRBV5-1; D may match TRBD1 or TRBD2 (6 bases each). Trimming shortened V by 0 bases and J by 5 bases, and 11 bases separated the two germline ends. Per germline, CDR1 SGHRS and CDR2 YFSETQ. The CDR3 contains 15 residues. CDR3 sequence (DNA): TGCGCCAGCAGCTTGGAGGGGGGTTGGACCGGGGAGCTGTTTTTT. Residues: CASSLEGGWTGELFF.

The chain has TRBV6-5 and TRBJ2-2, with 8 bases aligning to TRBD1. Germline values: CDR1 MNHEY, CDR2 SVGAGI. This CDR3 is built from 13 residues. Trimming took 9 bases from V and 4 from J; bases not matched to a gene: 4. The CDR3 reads CARGTGITGELFF. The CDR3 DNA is TGTGCCAGGGGGACAGGAATCACCGGGGAGCTGTTTTTT.

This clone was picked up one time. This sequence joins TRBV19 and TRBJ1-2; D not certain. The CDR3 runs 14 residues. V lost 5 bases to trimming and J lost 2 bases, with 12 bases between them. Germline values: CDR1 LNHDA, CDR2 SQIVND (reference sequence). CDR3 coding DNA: TGTGCCAGTAGTCAGCAGGCGCGAAACTATGGCTACACCTTC. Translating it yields CASSQQARNYGYTF.

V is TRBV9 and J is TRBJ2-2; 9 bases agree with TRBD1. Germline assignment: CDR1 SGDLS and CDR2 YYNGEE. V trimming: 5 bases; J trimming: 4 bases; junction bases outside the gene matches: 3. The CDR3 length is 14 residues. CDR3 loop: CASRRTGATGELFF. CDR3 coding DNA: TGTGCCAGCAGGAGGACAGGGGCCACCGGGGAGCTGTTTTTT.

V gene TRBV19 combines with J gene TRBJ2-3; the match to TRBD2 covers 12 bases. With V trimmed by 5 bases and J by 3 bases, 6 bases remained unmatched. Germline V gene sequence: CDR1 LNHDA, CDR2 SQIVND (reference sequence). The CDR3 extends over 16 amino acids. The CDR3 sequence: CASSPLAGGGTDTQYF. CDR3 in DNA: TGTGCCAGTAGTCCACTAGCGGGGGGAGGGACAGATACGCAGTATTTT.

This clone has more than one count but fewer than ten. The CDR3 reads CASSPGRGWSQHF. The CDR3 bases are TGTGCCAGCAGCCCGGGTAGGGGGTGGTCCCAGCATTTT. This chain connects TRBV6-5 to TRBJ1-5; D may be TRBD1 (6 bases). Germline-derived CDR1 and CDR2 are MNHEY and SVGAGI. Deletions cut 6 bases from V and 11 bases from J, with 17 bases between. This CDR3 spans 13 amino acids.

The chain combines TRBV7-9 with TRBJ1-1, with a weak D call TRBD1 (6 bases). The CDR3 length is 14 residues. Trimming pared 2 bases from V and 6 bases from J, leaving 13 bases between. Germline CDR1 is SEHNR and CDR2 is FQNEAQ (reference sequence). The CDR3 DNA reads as TGTGCCAGCAGCTTAAAGGGGGGTTCGGCTGAAGCTTTCTTT. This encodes CASSLKGGSAEAFF.

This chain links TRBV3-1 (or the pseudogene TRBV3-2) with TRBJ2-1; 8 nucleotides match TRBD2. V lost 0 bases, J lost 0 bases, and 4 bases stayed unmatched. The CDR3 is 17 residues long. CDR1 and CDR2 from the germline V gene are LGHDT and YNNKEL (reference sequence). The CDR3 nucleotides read TGTGCCAGCAGCCAAGACCGGCGGGGGGTCTCCTACAATGAGCAGTTCTTC. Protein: CASSQDRRGVSYNEQFF.

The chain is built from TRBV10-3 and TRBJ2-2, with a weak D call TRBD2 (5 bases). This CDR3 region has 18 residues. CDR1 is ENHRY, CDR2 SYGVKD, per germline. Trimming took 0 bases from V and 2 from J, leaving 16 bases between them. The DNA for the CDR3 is TGTGCCATCAGTGAGTCCCGTGTGGGTAGCGCTAACACCGGGGAGCTGTTTTTT. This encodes CAISESRVGSANTGELFF.

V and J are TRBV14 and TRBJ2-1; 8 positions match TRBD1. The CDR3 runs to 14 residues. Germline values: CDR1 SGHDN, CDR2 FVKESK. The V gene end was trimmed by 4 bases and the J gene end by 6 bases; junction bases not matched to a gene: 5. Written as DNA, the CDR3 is TGTGCCAGCAGCCTACAGGGGGTCCTCAATGAGCAGTTCTTC. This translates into CASSLQGVLNEQFF.

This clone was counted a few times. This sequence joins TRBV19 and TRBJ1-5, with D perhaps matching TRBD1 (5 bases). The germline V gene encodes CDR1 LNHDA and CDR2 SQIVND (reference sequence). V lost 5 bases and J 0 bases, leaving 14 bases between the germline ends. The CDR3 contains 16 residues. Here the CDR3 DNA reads TGTGCCAGTAGTGTCCTTCAGGGAAGTAGCAATCAGCCCCAGCATTTT. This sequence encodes CASSVLQGSSNQPQHF.

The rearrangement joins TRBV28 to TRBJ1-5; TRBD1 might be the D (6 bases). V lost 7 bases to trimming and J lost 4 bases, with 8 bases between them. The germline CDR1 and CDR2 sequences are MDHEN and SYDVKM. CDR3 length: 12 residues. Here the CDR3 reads CASKTGNQPQHF. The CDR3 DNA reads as TGTGCCAGCAAAACAGGGAATCAGCCCCAGCATTTT.

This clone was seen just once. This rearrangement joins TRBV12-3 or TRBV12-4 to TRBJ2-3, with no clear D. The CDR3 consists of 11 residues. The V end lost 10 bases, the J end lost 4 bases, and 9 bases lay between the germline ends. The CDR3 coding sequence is TGTGCCATCTCTTCGGCAGATACGCAGTATTTT. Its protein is CAISSADTQYF.